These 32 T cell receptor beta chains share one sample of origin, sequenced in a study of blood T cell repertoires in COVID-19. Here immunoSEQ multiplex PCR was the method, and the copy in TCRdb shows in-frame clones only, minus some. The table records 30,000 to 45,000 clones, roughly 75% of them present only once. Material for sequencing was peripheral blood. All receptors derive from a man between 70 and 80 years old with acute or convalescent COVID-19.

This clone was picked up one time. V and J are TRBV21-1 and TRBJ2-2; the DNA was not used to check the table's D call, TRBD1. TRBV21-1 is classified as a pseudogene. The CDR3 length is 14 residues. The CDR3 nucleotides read TGTGCCAGCAGCAAAACAGAGCACACCGGGGAGCTGTTTTTT. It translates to CASSKTEHTGELFF.

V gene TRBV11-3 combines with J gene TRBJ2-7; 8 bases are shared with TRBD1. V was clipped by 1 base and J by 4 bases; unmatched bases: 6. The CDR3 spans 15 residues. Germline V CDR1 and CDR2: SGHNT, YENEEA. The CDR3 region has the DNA TGTGCCAGCAGCTTAGGAGTTGGGACAGGATACGAGCAGTACTTC. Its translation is CASSLGVGTGYEQYF.

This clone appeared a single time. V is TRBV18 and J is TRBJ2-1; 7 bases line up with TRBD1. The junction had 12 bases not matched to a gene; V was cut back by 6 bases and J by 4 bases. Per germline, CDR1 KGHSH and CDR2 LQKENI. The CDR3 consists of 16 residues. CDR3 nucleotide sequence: TGTGCCAGCTCGGGGAGCTCCGGGACAGTTTACAATGAGCAGTTCTTC. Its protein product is CASSGSSGTVYNEQFF.

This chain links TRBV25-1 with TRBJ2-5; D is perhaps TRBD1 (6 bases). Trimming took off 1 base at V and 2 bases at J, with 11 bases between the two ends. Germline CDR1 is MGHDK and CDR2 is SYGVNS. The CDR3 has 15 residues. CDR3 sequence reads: CASSESGQGQETQYF. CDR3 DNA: TGTGCCAGCAGTGAATCCGGCCAGGGGCAAGAGACCCAGTACTTC.

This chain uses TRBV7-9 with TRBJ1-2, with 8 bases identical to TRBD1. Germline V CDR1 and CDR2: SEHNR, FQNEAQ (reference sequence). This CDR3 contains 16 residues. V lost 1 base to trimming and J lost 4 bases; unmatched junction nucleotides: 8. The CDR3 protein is CASSLEGQGGVYGYTF. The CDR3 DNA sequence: TGTGCCAGCAGCTTAGAAGGACAGGGAGGGGTCTATGGCTACACCTTC.

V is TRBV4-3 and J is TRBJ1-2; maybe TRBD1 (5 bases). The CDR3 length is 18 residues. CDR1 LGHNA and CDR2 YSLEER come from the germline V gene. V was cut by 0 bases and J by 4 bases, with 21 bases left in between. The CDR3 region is CASSQDVTVPGVIYGYTF. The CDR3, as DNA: TGCGCCAGCAGCCAAGATGTGACAGTCCCCGGCGTGATCTATGGCTACACCTTC.

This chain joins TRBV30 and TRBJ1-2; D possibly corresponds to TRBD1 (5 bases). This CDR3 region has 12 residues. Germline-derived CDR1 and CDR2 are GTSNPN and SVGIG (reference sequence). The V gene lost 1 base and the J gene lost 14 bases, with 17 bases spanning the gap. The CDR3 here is CAWSEGIRGGTF. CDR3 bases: TGTGCCTGGAGTGAGGGTATTAGGGGCGGTACCTTC.

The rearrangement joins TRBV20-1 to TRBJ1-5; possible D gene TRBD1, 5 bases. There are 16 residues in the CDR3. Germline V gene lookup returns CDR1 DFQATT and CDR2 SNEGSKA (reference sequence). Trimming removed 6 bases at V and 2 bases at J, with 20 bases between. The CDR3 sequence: CSASEGPSIRNQPQHF. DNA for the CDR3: TGCAGTGCCAGTGAGGGGCCAAGCATTCGCAATCAGCCCCAGCATTTT.

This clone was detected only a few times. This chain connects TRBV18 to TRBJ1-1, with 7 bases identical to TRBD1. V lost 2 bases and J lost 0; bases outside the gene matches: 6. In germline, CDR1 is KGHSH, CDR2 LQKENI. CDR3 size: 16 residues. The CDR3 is CASSPRQGEMNTEAFF. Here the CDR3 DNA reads TGTGCCAGCTCACCAAGGCAGGGGGAAATGAACACTGAAGCTTTCTTT.

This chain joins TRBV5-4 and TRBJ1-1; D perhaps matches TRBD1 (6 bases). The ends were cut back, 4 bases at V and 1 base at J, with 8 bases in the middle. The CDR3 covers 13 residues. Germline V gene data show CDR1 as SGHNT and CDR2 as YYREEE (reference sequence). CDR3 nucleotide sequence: TGTGCCAGCAGCCCGGGACAGAACACTGAAGCTTTCTTT. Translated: CASSPGQNTEAFF.

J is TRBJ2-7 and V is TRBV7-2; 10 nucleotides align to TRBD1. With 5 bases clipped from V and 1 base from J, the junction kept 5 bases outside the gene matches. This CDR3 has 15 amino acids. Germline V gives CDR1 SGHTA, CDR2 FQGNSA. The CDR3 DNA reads TGTGCCAGCAGCCTAGGACAGGGGGGATCCTACGAGCAGTACTTC. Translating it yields CASSLGQGGSYEQYF.

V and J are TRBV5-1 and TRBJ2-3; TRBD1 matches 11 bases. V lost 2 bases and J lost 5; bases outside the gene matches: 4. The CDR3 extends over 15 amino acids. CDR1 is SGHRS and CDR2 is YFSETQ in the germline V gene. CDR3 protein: CASSLGQGAQDTQYF. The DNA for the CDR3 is TGCGCCAGCAGCTTAGGACAGGGGGCACAAGATACGCAGTATTTT.

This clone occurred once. The CDR3: CASRDSHSGNTIYF. In DNA form, the CDR3 reads TGTGCCAGTAGGGACAGCCACTCTGGAAACACCATATATTTT. The chain uses TRBV19 and TRBJ1-3, with D perhaps matching TRBD1 (6 bases). Germline CDR1 reads LNHDA; CDR2 reads SQIVND (reference sequence). The V end lost 6 bases, the J end lost 0 bases, and 9 bases lay between the germline ends. The CDR3 has 14 amino acids. Together with reference TRBV19 and TRBJ1-3, the CDR3 gives the full variable domain: DGGITQSPKYLFRKEGQNVTLSCEQNLNHDAMYWYRQDPGQGLRLIYYSQIVNDFQKGDIAEGYSVSREKKESFPLTVTSAQKNPTAFYLCASRDSHSGNTIYFGEGSWLTVV.

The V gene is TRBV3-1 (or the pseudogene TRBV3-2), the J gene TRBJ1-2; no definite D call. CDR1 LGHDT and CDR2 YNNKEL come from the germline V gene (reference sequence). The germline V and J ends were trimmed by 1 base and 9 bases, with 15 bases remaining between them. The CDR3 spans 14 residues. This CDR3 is CASSQVGGNPSYTF. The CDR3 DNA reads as TGTGCCAGCAGCCAAGTGGGCGGGAACCCTAGCTACACCTTC.

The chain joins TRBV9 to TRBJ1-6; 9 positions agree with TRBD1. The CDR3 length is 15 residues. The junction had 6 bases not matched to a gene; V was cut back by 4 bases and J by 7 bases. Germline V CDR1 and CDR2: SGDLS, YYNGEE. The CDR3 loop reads CASSPGQGKNSPLHF. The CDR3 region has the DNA TGTGCCAGCAGCCCCGGACAGGGGAAGAATTCACCCCTCCACTTT.

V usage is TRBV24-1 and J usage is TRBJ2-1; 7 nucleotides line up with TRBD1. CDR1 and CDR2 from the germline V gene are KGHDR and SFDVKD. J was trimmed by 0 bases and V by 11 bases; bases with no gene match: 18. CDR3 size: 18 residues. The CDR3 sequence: CAIKQGQVTLNSYNEQFF. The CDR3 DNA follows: TGTGCCATCAAACAGGGGCAAGTGACCCTAAACTCCTACAATGAGCAGTTCTTC.

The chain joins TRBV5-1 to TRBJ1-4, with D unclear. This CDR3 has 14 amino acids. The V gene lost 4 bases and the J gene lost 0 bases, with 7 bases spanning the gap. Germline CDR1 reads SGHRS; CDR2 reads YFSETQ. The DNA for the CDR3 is TGCGCCAGCAGCCGAGGTACAACTAATGAAAAACTGTTTTTT. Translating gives CASSRGTTNEKLFF.

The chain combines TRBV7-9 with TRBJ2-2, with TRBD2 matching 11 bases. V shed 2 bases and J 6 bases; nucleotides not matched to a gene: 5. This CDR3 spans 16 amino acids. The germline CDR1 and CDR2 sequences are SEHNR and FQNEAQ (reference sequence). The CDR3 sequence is CASSLTSGSSPGELFF. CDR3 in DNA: TGTGCCAGCAGCTTAACTAGCGGGAGTTCTCCCGGGGAGCTGTTTTTT.

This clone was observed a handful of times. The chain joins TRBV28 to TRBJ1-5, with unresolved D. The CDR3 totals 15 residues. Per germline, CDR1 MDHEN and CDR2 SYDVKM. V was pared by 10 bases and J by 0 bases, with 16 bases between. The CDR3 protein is CATWGGFNSNQPQHF. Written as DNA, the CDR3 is TGTGCCACCTGGGGAGGGTTTAATAGCAATCAGCCCCAGCATTTT.

The DNA for the CDR3 is TGCGCCAGCAGCCAGGAGGAGAGGACGGAAGCTTTCTTT. This encodes CASSQEERTEAFF. This chain uses TRBV4-3 with TRBJ1-1; no clear D. Germline V gives CDR1 LGHNA, CDR2 YSLEER. Trimming stripped 3 bases from V and 8 bases from J, with 13 bases between. The CDR3 loop spans 13 amino acids.

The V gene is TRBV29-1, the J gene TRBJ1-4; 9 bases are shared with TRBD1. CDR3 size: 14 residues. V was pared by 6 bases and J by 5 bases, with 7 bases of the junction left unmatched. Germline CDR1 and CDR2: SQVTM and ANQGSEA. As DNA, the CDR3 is TGCAGCGTAGGGGGACAGGGCCGGAATGAAAAACTGTTTTTT. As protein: CSVGGQGRNEKLFF.

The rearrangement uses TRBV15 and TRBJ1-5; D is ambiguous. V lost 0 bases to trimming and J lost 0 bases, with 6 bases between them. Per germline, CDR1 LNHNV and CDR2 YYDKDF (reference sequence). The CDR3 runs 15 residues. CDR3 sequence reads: CATSRDGSSNQPQHF. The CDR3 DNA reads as TGTGCCACCAGCAGAGATGGGAGTAGCAATCAGCCCCAGCATTTT.

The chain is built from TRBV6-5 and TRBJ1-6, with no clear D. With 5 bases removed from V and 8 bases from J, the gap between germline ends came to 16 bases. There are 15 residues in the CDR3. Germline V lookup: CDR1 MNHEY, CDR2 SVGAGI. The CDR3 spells CASSLMAAVDSPLHF. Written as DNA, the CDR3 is TGTGCCAGCAGTCTCATGGCCGCGGTGGATTCACCCCTCCACTTT.

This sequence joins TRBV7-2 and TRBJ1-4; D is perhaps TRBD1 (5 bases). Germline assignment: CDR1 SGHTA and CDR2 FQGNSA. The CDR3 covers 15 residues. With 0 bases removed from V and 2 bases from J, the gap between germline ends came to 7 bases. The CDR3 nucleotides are TGTGCCAGCAGCTTAGCGCGGGGGACTAATGAAAAACTGTTTTTT. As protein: CASSLARGTNEKLFF.

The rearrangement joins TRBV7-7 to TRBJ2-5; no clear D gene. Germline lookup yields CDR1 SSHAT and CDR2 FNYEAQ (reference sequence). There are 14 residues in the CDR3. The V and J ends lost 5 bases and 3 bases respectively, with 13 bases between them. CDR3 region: CASSLPGTEETQYF. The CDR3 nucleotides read TGTGCCAGCAGCCTTCCCGGCACAGAAGAGACCCAGTACTTC.

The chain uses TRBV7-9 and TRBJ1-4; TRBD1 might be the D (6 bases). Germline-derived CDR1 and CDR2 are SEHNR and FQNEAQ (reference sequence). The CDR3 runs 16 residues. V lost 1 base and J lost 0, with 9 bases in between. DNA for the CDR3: TGTGCCAGCAGCTTAGGATGGGACACAACTAATGAAAAACTGTTTTTT. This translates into CASSLGWDTTNEKLFF.

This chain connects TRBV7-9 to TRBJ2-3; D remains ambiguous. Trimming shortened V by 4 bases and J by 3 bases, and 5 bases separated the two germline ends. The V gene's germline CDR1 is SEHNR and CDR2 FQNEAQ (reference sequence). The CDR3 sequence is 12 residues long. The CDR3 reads CASSSPTDTQYF. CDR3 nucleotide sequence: TGTGCCAGCAGCTCCCCTACAGATACGCAGTATTTT.

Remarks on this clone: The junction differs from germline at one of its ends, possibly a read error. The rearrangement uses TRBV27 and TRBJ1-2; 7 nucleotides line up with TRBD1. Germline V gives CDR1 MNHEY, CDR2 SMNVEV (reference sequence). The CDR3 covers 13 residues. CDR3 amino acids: CASRTGINHGYTF. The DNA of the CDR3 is TGTGCCAGCAGGACAGGGATTAACCATGGCTACACCTTC.

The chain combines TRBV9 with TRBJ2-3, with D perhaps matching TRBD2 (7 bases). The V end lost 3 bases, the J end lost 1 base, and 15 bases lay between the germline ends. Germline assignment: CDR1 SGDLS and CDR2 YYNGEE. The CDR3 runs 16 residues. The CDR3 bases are TGTGCCAGCAGCGCCAGCTCGGGGGGCGGCACAGATACGCAGTATTTT. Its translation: CASSASSGGGTDTQYF.

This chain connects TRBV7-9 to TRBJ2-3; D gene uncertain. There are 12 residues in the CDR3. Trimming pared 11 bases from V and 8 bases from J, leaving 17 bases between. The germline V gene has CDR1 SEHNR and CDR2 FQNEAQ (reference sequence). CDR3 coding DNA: TGTGCCCACGCCCCCGCCGAGGTTACGCAGTATTTT. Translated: CAHAPAEVTQYF.

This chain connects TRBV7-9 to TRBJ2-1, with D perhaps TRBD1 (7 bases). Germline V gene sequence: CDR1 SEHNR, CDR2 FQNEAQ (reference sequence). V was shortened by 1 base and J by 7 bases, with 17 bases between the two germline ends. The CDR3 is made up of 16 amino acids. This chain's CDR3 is CASSLVAGGSFNEQFF. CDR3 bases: TGTGCCAGCAGCTTAGTCGCAGGGGGGTCTTTTAATGAGCAGTTCTTC.

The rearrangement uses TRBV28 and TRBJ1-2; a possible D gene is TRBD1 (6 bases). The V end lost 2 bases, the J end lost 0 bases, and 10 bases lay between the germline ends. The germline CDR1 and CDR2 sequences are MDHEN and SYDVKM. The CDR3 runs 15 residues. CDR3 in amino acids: CASSLIRQANYGYTF. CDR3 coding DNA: TGTGCCAGCAGTTTAATTAGACAGGCTAACTATGGCTACACCTTC.